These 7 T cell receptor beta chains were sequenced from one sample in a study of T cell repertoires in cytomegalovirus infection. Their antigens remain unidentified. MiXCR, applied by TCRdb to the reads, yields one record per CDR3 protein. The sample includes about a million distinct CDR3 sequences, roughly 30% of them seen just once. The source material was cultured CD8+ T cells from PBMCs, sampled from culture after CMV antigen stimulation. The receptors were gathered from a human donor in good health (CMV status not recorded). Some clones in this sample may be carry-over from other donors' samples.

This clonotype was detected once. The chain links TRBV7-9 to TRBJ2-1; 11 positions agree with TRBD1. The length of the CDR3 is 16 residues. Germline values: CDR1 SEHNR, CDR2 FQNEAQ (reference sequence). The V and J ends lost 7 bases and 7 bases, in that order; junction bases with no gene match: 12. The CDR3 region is CASNDTGTGGGNEQFF. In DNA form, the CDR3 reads TGTGCCAGCAACGATACCGGGACAGGGGGTGGAAATGAGCAGTTCTTC.

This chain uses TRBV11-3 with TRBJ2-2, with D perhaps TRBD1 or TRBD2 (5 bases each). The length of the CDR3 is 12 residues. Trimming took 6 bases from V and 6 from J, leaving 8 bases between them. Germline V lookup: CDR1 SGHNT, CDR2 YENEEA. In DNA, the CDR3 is TGTGCCAGCAGACTGGGGGCCGGGGAGCTGTTTTTT. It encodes CASRLGAGELFF.

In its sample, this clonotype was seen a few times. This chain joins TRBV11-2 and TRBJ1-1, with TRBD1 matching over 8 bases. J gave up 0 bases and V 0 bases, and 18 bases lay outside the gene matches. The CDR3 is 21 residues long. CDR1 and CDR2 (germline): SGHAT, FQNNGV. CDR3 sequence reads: CASSLDQGRGLRIDLNTEAFF. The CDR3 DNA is TGTGCCAGCAGCTTAGATCAGGGCAGGGGGCTCCGTATTGACCTGAACACTGAAGCTTTCTTT.

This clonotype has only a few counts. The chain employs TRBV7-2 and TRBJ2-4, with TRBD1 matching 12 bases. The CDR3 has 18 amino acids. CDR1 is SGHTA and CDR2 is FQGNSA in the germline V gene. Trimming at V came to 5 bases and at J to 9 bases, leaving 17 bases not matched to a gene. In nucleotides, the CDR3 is TGTGCCAGCAGCCCACGTGGACGGGACAGGGGGCTCCTAAGCATTCAGTACTTC. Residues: CASSPRGRDRGLLSIQYF.

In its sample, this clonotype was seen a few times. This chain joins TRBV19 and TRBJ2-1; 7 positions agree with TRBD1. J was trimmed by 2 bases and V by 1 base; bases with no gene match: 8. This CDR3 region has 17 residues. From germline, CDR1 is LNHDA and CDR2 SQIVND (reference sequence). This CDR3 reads CASSIAPQGSPYNEQFF. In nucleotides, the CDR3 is TGTGCCAGTAGTATAGCTCCACAGGGGTCACCCTACAATGAGCAGTTCTTC.

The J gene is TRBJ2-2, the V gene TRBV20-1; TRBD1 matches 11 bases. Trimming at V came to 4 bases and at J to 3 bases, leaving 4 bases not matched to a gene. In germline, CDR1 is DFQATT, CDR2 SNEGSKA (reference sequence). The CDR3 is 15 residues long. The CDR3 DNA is TGCAGTGCTATGGACAGGGGGCTCGACACCGGGGAGCTGTTTTTT. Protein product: CSAMDRGLDTGELFF.

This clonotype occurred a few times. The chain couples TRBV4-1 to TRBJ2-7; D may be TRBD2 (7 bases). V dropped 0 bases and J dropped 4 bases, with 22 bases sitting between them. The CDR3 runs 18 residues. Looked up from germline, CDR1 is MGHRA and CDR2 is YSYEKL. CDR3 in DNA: TGCGCCAGCAGCCAAGAGGGAGGGCCGACAGGCGGGTATTACGAGCAGTACTTC. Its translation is CASSQEGGPTGGYYEQYF.